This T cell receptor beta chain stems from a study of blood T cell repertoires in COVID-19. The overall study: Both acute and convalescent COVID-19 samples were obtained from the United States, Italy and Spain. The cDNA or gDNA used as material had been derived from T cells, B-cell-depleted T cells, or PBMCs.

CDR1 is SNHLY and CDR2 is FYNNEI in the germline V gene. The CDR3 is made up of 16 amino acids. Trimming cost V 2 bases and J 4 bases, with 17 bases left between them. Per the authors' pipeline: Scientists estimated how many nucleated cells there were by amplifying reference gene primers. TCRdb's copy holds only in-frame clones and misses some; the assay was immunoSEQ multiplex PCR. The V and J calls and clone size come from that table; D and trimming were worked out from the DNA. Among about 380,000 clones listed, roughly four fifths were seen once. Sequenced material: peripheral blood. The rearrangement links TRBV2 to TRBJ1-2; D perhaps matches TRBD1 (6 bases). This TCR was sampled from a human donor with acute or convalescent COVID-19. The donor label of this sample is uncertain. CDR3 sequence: CASSERGRDGTYGYTF. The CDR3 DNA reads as TGTGCCAGCAGTGAAAGGGGGAGGGACGGAACCTATGGCTACACCTTC.